This TCR beta chain was documented in a study of T cells of healthy individuals. TCRdb reprocessed the 5' RACE reads with MiXCR, giving one entry per CDR3 protein. The repertoire includes around 80,000 distinct CDR3 sequences, about 4.8% of them detected once, and roughly 7.1% sits in the top ten. Trimming cost V 2 bases and J 4 bases, with 10 bases left between them. CDR1 and CDR2 from the germline V gene are MNHNS and SASEGT. The CDR3 length is 14 residues. This sequence originates from a female donor in good health. This chain uses TRBV6-1 with TRBJ2-3; the D gene is possibly TRBD2 (5 bases). The CDR3, as DNA: TGTGCCAGCAGTGAAAAGCTAGCAGCAGATACGCAGTATTTT. Its translation is CASSEKLAADTQYF.